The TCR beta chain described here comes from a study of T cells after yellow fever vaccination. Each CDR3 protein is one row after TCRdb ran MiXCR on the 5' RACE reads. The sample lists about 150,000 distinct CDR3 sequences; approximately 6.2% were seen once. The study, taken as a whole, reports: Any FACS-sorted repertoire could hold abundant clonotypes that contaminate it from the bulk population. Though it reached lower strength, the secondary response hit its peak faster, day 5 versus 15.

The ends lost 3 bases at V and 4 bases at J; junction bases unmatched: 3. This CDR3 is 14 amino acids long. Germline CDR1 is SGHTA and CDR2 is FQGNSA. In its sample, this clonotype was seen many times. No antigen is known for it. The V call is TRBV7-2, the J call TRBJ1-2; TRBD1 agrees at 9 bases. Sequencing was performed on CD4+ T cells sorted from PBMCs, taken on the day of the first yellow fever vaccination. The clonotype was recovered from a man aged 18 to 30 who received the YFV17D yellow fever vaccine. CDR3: CASSFSGQGYGYTF. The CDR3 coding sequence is TGTGCCAGCAGCTTTTCGGGACAGGGCTATGGCTACACCTTC.